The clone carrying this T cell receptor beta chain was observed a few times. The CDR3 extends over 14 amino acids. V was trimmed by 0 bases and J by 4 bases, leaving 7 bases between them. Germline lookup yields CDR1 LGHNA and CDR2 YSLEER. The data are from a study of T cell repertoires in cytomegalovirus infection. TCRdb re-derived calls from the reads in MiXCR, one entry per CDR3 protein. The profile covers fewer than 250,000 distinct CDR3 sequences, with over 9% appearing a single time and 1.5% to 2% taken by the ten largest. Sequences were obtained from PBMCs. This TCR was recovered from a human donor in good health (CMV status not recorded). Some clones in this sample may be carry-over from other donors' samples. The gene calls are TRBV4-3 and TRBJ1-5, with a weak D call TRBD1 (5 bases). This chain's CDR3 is CASSQDPGNQPQHF. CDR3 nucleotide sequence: TGCGCCAGCAGCCAAGATCCAGGGAATCAGCCCCAGCATTTT.